Reported below is one TCR beta chain. This sample was included in a study of T cell responses to AZD1222 COVID-19 vaccine. This CDR3 comprises 18 residues. CDR1 is SGHTA, CDR2 FQGTGA, per germline. V shed 2 bases and J shed 4 bases, with 22 bases lying between them. Data came from immunoSEQ multiplex PCR; TCRdb stores just in-frame clones and leaves some out. The table includes about 130,000 clones, over 90% detected once. The sequence derives from an adult in good health. The material sequenced was peripheral blood, taken on day 0 of AZD1222 vaccination. V usage is TRBV7-3 and J usage is TRBJ2-3; TRBD2 might be the D (7 bases). In nucleotides, the CDR3 is TGTGCCAGCAGCTTATTAGGAGGGGGGGCCGGTCGGGCAGATACGCAGTATTTT. It is translated as CASSLLGGGAGRADTQYF.